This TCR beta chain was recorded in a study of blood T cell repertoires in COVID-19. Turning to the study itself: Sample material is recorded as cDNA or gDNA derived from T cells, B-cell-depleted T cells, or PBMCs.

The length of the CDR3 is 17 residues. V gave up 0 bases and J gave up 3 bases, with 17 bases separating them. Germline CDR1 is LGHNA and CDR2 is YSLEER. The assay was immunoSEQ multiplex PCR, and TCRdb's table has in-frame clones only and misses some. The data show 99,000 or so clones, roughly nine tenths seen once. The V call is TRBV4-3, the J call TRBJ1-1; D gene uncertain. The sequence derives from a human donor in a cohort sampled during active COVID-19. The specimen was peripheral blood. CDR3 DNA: TGCGCCAGCAGCCAAGATCGGGGTTGGAACAGCTACACTGAAGCTTTCTTT. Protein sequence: CASSQDRGWNSYTEAFF.